Listed below are T cell receptor beta chains from one sample, sequenced in a study of blood T cell repertoires in COVID-19. Profiling relied on immunoSEQ multiplex PCR, and the TCRdb table lists in-frame clones only, not all of them. The top ten clones hold under 20% of a sample with 95,000 to 150,000 clones, about 82% of them seen once. Sequencing was done on a sample of peripheral blood. All receptors come from a man between 60 and 70 years old with active or convalescent COVID-19. CDR3s include the opening cysteine and the closing phenylalanine or tryptophan.

V: TRBV6-2/TRBV6-3; J: TRBJ2-7; CDR3: CASSYGALRSYEQYF
V: TRBV7-9; J: TRBJ2-1; CDR3: CASATGYNEQFF
V: TRBV27; J: TRBJ1-2; CDR3: CASSLGGTGNYGYTF
V: TRBV6-5; J: TRBJ2-3; CDR3: CATWTGTDTQYF
V: TRBV28; J: TRBJ2-1; CDR3: CASSSALGTGAADEQFF
V: TRBV11-2; J: TRBJ2-2; CDR3: CASSPGGRDRGTGELFF
V: TRBV6-4; J: TRBJ2-3; CDR3: CASGQGGDTQYF
V: TRBV28; J: TRBJ1-2; CDR3: CASRVGDSSNYGYTF
V: TRBV19; J: TRBJ2-6; CDR3: CASSGQDTGANVLTF
V: TRBV7-2; J: TRBJ1-2; CDR3: CASSLGPPANYGYTF